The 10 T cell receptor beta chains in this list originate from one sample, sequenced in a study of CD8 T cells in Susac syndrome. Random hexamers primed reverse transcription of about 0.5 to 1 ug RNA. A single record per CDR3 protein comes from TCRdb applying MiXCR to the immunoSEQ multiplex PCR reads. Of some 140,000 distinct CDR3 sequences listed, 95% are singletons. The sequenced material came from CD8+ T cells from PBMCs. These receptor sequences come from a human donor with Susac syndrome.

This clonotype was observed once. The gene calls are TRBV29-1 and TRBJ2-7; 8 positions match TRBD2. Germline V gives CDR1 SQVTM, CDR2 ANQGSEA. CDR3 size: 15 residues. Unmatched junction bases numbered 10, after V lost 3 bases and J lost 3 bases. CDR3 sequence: CSVEVPTSGDYEQYF. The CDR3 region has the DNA TGCAGCGTTGAGGTCCCAACTAGCGGCGACTACGAGCAGTACTTC.

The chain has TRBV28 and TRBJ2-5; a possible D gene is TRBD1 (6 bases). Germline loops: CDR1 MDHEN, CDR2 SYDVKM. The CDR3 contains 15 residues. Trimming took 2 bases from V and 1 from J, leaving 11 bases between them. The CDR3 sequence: CASSLPRDTQETQYF. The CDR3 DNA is TGTGCCAGCAGTTTACCCCGGGACACCCAAGAGACCCAGTACTTC.

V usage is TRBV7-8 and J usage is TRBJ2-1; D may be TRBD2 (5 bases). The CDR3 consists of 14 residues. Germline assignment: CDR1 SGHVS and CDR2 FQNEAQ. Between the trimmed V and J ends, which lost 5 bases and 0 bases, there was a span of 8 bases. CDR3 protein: CASSPTSSYNEQFF. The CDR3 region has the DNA TGTGCCAGCAGCCCCACTAGCTCCTACAATGAGCAGTTCTTC.

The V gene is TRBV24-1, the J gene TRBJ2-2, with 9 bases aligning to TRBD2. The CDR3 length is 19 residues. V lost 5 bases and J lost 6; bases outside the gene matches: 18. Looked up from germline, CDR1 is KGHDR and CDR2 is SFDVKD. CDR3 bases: TGTGCCACCAGTGCCTCTCGGGGTAGCGGGAGCAAGGTAGCCGGGGAGCTGTTTTTT. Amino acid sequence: CATSASRGSGSKVAGELFF.

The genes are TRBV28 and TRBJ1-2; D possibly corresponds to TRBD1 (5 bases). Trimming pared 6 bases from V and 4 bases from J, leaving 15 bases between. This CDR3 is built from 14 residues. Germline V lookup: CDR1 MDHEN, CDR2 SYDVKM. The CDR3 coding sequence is TGTGCCAGCAGCCCCCAGGGAGCCTCCTATGGCTACACCTTC. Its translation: CASSPQGASYGYTF.

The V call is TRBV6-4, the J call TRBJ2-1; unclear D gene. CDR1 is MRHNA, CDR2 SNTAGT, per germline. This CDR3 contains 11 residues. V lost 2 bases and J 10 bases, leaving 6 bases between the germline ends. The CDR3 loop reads CASSDGLEQFF. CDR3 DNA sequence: TGTGCCAGCAGTGACGGGTTAGAGCAGTTCTTC.

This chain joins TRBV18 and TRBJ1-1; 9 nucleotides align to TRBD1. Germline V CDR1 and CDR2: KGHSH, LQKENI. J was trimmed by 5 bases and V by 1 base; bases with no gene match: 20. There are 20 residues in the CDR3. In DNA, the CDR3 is TGTGCCAGCTCACCACTTTTTGAGGGGCTAACAGGGGGCGGCGGGACTGAAGCTTTCTTT. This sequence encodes CASSPLFEGLTGGGGTEAFF.

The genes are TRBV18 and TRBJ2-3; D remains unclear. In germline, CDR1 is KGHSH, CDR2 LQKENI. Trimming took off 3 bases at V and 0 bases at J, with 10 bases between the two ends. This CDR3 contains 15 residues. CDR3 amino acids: CASSPVGPSTDTQYF. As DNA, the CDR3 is TGTGCCAGCTCACCGGTTGGGCCAAGCACAGATACGCAGTATTTT.

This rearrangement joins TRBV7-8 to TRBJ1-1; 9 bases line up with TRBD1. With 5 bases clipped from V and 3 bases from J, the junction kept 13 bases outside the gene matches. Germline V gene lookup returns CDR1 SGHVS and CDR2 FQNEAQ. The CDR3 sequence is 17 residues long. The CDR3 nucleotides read TGTGCCAGCAGCCAAACAGGGGGCCTGGGGGGTTACACTGAAGCTTTCTTT. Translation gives CASSQTGGLGGYTEAFF. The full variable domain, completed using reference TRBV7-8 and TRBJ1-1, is GAGVSQSPRYKVAKRGQDVALRCDPISGHVSLFWYQQALGQGPEFLTYFQNEAQLDKSGLPSDRFFAERPEGSVSTLKIQRTQQEDSAVYLCASSQTGGLGGYTEAFFGQGTRLTVV.

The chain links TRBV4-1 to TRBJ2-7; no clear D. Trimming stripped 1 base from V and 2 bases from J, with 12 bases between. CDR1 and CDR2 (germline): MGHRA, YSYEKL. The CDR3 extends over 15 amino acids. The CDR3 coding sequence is TGCGCCAGCAGCCAAGGTTTCGCAGGTACCTACGAGCAGTACTTC. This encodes CASSQGFAGTYEQYF.